This TCR delta chain was found in a study of gamma-delta T cells after stem cell transplantation. TCRdb repeated clone calling on the RT-PCR reads with CATT. Among about 2,600 delta-chain clones, roughly a fifth were seen once, and the ten largest hold around 23%. Judged by abundance, this clone is large (0.1 to 1%). CDR3 size: 18 residues. V was cut by 1 base and J by 8 bases, with 20 bases left in between. CDR1 and CDR2 (germline): GEAIGNYY, EKD. The V gene is TRDV2, the J gene TRDJ3; weak D call: TRDD3 (6 bases). This TCR derives from a human donor. It is not recorded whose cells these are; they may come from a transplant donor. The specimen was gamma-delta T cells. The CDR3 nucleotides are TGTGCCTGTGACACAATTGGGGGGACGGACCCCAACACCCGACAGATGTTTTTC. Protein sequence: CACDTIGGTDPNTRQMFF.